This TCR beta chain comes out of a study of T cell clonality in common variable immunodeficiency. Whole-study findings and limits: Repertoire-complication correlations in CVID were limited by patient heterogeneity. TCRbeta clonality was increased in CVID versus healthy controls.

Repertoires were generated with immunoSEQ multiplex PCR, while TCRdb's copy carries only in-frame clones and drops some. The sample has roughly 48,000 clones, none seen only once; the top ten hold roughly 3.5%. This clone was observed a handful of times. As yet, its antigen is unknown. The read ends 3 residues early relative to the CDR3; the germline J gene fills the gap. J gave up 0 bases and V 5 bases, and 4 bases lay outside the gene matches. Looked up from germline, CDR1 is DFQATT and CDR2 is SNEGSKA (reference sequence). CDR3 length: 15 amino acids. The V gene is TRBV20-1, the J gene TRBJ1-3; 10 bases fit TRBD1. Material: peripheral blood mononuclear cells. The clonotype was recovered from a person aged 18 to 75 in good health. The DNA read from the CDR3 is TGCAGTGCTCGGACAGGGGGGAACTCTGGAAACACC. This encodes CSARTGGNSGNT. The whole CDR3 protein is CSARTGGNSGNTIYF.